This TCR beta chain was retrieved from a study of T cells after posttransplantation cyclophosphamide. Findings and limits, study-wide: After PTCy, TRB diversity resembled that of CNI/methotrexate controls. Later post-transplant blood repertoires were often dominated by donor CD8+ memory clones.

This table comes from immunoSEQ multiplex PCR, and its TCRdb copy is limited to in-frame clones, with some not included. The table lists over 25,000 clones, with no singletons. A note on this clone: Its antigen is not identified.

The sequenced sample was PBMCs. The receptor was derived from a woman in her sixties or seventies in good health, CMV-negative, and a related stem cell transplant donor.

CDR3 amino acids: CSVEGGGPYNEQFF. The CDR3 nucleotides read TGCAGCGTTGAAGGGGGGGGGCCCTACAATGAGCAGTTCTTC. V usage is TRBV29-1 and J usage is TRBJ2-1, with a tentative D call TRBD2 (7 bases). Germline CDR1 SQVTM, CDR2 ANQGSEA. This CDR3 contains 14 residues. V was cut by 1 base and J by 2 bases, with 9 bases left in between.